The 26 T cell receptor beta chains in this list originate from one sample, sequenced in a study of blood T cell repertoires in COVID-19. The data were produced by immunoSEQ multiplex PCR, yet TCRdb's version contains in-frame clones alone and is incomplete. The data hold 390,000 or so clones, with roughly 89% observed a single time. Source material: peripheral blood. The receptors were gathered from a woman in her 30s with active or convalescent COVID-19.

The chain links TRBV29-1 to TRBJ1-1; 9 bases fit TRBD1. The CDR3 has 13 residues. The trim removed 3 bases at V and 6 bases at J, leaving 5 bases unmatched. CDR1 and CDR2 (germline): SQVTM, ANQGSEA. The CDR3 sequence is CSVDSTGGAEAFF. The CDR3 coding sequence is TGCAGCGTTGACTCGACAGGGGGAGCTGAAGCTTTCTTT.

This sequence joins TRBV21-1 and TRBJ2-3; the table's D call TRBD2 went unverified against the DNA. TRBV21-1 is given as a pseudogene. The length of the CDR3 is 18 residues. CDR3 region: CASSKVLAGVLWTDTQYF. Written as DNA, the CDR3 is TGTGCCAGCAGCAAAGTACTAGCGGGAGTCTTGTGGACAGATACGCAGTATTTT.

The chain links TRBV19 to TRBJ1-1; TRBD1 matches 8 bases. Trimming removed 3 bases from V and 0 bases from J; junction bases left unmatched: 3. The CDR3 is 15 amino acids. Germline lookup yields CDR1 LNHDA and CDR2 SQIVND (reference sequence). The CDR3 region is CASSIPRGLNTEAFF. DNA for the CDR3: TGTGCCAGTAGTATCCCCAGGGGGCTGAACACTGAAGCTTTCTTT.

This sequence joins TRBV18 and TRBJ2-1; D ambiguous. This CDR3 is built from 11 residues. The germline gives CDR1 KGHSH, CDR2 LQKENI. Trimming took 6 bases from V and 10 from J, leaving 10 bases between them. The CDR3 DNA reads TGTGCCAGCTCGTTTTCCGGGGAGCAGTTCTTC. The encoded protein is CASSFSGEQFF.

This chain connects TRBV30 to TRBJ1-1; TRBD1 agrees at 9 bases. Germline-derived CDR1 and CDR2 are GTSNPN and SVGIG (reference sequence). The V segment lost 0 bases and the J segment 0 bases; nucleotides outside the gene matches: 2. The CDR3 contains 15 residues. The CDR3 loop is CAWSVGTGMNTEAFF. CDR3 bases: TGTGCCTGGAGTGTAGGGACAGGGATGAACACTGAAGCTTTCTTT.

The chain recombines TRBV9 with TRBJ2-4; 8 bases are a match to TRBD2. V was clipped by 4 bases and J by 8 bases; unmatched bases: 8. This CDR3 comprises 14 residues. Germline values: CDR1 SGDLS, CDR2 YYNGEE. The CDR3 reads CASSPRPGGDIQYF. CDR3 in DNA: TGTGCCAGCAGCCCCCGGCCCGGGGGGGACATTCAGTACTTC.

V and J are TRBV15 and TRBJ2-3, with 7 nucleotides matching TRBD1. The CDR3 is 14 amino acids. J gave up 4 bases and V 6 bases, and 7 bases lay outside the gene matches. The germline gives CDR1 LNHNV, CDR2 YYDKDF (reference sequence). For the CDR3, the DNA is TGTGCCACCAGACCGACAGGGATTGCAGATACGCAGTATTTT. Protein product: CATRPTGIADTQYF.

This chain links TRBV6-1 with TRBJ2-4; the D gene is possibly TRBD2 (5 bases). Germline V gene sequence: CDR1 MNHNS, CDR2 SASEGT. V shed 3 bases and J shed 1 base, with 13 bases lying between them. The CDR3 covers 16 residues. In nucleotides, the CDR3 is TGTGCCAGCAGTGAGGCGGGCATTACGGCCAAAAACATTCAGTACTTC. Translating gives CASSEAGITAKNIQYF.

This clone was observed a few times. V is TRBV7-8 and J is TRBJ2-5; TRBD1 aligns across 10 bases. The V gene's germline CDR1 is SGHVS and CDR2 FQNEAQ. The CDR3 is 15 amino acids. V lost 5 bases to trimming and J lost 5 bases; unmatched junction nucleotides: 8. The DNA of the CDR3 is TGTGCCAGCAGCCTATCGACAGGGGGCGTGGAGACCCAGTACTTC. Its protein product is CASSLSTGGVETQYF.

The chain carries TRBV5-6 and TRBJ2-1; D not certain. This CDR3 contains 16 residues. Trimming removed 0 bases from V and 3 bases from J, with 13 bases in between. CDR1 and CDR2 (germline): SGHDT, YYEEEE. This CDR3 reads CASSLAAQPGYNEQFF. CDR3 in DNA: TGTGCCAGCAGCTTGGCGGCCCAGCCGGGCTACAATGAGCAGTTCTTC.

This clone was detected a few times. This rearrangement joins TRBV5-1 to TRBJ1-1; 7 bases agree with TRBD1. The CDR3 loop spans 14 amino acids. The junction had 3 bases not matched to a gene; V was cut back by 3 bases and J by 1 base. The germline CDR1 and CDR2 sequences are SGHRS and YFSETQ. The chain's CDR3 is CASSSQGSNTEAFF. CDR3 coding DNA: TGCGCCAGCAGCTCACAGGGGTCGAACACTGAAGCTTTCTTT.

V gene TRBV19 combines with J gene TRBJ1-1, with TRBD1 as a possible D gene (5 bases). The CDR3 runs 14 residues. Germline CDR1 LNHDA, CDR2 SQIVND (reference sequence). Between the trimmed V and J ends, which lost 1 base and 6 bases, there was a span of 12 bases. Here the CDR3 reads CASSIGQPAPEAFF. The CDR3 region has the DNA TGTGCCAGTAGTATAGGACAGCCTGCTCCTGAAGCTTTCTTT.

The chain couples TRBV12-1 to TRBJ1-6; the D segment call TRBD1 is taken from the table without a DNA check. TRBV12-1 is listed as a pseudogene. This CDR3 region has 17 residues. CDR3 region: CASSPTPNRQGSSPLHF. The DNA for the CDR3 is TGTGCCAGCAGCCCGACGCCCAATAGACAGGGAAGTTCACCCCTCCACTTT.

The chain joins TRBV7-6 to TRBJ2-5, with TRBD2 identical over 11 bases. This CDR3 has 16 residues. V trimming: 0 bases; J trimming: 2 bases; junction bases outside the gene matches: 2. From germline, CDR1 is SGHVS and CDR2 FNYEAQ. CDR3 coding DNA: TGTGCCAGCAGCTTAGCTGTAGCGGGGGGGCAAGAGACCCAGTACTTC. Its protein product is CASSLAVAGGQETQYF.

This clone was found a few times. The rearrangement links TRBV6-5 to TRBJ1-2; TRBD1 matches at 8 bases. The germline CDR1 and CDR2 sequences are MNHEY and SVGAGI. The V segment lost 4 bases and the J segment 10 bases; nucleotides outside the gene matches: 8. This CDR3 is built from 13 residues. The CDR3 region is CASSSIQGAYYTF. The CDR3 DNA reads TGTGCCAGCAGTTCGATCCAGGGGGCTTACTACACCTTC.

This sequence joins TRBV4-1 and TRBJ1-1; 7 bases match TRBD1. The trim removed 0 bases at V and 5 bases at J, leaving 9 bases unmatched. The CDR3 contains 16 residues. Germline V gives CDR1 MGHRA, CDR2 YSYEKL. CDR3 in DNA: TGCGCCAGCAGCCAAGAATCGGCCAGGGGGTTGACTGAAGCTTTCTTT. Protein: CASSQESARGLTEAFF.

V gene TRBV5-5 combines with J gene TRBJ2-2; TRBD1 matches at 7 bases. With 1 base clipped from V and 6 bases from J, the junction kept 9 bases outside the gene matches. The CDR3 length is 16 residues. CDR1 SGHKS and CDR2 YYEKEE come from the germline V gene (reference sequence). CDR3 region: CASSLISNQGAGELFF. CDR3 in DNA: TGTGCCAGCAGCTTGATCTCAAATCAGGGGGCCGGGGAGCTGTTTTTT.

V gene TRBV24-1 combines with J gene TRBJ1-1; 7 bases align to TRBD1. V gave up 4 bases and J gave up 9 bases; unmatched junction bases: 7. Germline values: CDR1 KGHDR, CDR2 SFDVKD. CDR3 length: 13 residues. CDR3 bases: TGTGCCACCAGTGACCCGACGACAGGGAAAGCTTTCTTT. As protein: CATSDPTTGKAFF.

This CDR3 is CASSIGGGGSFEQYF. For the CDR3, the DNA is TGCGCCAGCAGCATTGGGGGCGGGGGCTCGTTCGAGCAGTACTTC. The chain has TRBV5-1 and TRBJ2-7; possibly TRBD2 for D (7 bases). V lost 4 bases, J lost 6 bases, and 20 bases lay in between. The CDR3 length is 15 residues. Germline V gene data show CDR1 as SGHRS and CDR2 as YFSETQ.

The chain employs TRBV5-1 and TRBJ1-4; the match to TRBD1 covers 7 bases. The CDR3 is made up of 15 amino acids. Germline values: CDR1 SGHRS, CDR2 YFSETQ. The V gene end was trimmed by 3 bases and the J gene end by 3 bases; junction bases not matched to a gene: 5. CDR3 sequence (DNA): TGCGCCAGCAGCTACGAGACAGGGTCTAATGAAAAACTGTTTTTT. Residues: CASSYETGSNEKLFF.

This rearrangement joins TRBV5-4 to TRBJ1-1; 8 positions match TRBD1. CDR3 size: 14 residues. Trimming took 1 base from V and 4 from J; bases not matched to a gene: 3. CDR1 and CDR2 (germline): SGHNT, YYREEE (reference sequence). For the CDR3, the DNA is TGTGCCAGCAGCTTGAGTCAGGGGGCCACTGAAGCTTTCTTT. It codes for CASSLSQGATEAFF.

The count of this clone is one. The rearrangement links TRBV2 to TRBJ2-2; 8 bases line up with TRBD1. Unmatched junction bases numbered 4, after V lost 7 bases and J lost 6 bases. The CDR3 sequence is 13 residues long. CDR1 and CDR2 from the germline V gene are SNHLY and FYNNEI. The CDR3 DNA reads TGTGCCAGCACTACGACAGGGGCCGGGGAGCTGTTTTTT. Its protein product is CASTTTGAGELFF.

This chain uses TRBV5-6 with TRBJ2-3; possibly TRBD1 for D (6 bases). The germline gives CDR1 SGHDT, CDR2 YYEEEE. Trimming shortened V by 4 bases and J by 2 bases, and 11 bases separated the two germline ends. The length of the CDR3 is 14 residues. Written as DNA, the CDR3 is TGTGCCAGCAGCACCCGGACAGCCACAGATACGCAGTATTTT. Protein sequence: CASSTRTATDTQYF. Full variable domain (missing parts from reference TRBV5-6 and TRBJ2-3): DAGVTQSPTHLIKTRGQQVTLRCSPKSGHDTVSWYQQALGQGPQFIFQYYEEEERQRGNFPDRFSGHQFPNYSSELNVNALLLGDSALYLCASSTRTATDTQYFGPGTRLTVL.

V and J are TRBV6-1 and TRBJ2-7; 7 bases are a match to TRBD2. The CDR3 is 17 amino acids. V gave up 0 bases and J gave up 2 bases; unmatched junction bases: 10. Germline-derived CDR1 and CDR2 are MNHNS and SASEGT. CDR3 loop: CASSEALRGDTPYEQYF. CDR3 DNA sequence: TGTGCCAGCAGTGAAGCGCTTCGGGGGGATACCCCCTACGAGCAGTACTTC.

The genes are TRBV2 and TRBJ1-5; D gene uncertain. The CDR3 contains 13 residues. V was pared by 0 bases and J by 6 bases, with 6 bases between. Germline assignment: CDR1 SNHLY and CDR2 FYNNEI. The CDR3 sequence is CASSEARGQPQHF. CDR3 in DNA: TGTGCCAGCAGTGAAGCGCGAGGTCAGCCCCAGCATTTT. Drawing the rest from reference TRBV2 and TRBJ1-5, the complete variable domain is EPEVTQTPSHQVTQMGQEVILRCVPISNHLYFYWYRQILGQKVEFLVSFYNNEISEKSEIFDDQFSVERPDGSNFTLKIRSTKLEDSAMYFCASSEARGQPQHFGDGTRLSIL.

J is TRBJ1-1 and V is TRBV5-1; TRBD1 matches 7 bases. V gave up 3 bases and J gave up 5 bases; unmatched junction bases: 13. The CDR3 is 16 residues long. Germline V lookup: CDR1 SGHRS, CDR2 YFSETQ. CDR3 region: CASSSGQAAMLTEAFF. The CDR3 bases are TGCGCCAGCAGCTCAGGACAGGCGGCCATGTTGACTGAAGCTTTCTTT.